What follows is one TCR beta chain and its context. The antigen it recognizes is unknown. Base quality data are lacking; no much larger clone is found one base away. This record belongs to a study of blood T cell repertoires in COVID-19 (dated by TCRdb to 2018 to 2021). Turning to the overall study: Samples from collaborators originated in the United States, Italy and Spain and spanned both the acute and convalescent phases of COVID-19. The prospective study material was composed of cDNA or gDNA derived from T cells, B-cell-depleted T cells, or PBMCs. HLA class I and class II types, where available, came from metadata supplied by the sample provider rather than from assay-based typing. Nearly every sample came with metadata listing a de-identified subject ID, COVID-19 status, age in years and sex. The dataset comprised deeply sampled blood TCRbeta repertoires from subjects exposed to, actively infected with, or recovered from COVID-19. The samples were drawn from two sources: the first 160 participants of the ongoing ImmuneRACE study, and 1,200 or so subjects contributed by 6 global collaborators. A freely available public database, intended as a resource for researchers studying the immune response to SARS-CoV-2, is where the repertoires were released. What the work shows at the level of the full study, not this receptor alone: How much clinical and demographic metadata was included differed by source and by participant, and the metadata was provided uncurated.

The collaborating institutions used their own protocols to collect whole blood in K2EDTA tubes. For TCRbeta analysis, collaborators shipped samples as frozen whole blood, isolated PBMCs, or DNA extracted from either of those sample types. Counted from cysteine to phenylalanine, this CDR3 has 16 amino acids. The kept DNA is CDR3 alone, 48 bases in frame from the first base. Germline trimming: 2 bases from V, 4 bases from J; junction bases outside gene matches: 4. As encoded in the germline V gene, CDR1 is SGHAT while CDR2 is FQNNGV. The immunoSEQ Assay, a bias-controlled multiplex PCR, was used to amplify TCRbeta CDR3 regions from genomic DNA. The study's own analysis went as follows. Nucleated cell counts per sample were estimated from amplification of reference gene primers within the assay. Sequence reads were collapsed and filtered to measure the absolute abundance of every unique TCRbeta CDR3 rearrangement. For each sample, productive Simpson clonality was calculated by taking the square root of Simpson's diversity index across productive rearrangements. The table comes from immuneACCESS by way of TCRdb, which keeps in-frame sequences with V and J called. Part of the clones is missing from these tables; in studies checked, under half for an unresolved V gene and the rest for unknown reasons. V, J and clone size are taken as reported in that table, and D and trimming were inferred from the DNA itself. The sample table lists around 260,000 clones, approximately 86% of them with a count of one. Clones ranked in the top ten supply roughly 2% of the sample.

The receptor was derived from a man aged 25-45 years with active or convalescent COVID-19. Rearrangement joined TRBV11-2 to TRBJ2-2; the central 10 bases match TRBD2. The sequenced sample was peripheral blood. The sequenced DNA: TGTGCCAGCAGCTTAAAGCGGGGGGGCCCCACCGGGGAGCTGTTTTTT. Its translation is CASSLKRGGPTGELFF.